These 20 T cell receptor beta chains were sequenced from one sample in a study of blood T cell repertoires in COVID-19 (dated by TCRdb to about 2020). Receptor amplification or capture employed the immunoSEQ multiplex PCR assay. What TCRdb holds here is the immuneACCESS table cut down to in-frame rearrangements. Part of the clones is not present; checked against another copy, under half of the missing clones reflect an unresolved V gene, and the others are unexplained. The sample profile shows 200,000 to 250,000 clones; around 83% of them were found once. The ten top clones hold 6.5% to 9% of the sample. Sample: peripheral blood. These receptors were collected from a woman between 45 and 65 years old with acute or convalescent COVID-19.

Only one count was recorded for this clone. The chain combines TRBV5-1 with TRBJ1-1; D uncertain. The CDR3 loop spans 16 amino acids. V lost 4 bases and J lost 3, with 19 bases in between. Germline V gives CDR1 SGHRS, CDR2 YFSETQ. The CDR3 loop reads CASSLAEGGVDTEAFF. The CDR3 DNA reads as TGCGCCAGCAGCCTAGCTGAGGGAGGAGTAGACACTGAAGCTTTCTTT.

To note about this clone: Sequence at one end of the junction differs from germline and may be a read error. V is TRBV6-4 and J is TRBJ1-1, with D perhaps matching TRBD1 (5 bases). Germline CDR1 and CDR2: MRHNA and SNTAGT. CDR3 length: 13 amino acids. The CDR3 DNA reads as TGTGCCAGCAGTGACTCGAGGAGGGGTGAAACTTTCTTT. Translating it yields CASSDSRRGETFF.

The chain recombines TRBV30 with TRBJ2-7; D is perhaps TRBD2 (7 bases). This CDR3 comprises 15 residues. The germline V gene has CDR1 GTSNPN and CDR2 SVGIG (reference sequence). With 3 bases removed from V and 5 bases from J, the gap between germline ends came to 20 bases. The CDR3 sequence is CAWSIYRGARDEQYF. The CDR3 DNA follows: TGTGCCTGGAGCATATATCGGGGGGCGAGGGACGAGCAGTACTTC.

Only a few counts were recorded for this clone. The CDR3 loop reads CASSIQGSNEKLFF. For the CDR3, the DNA is TGTGCCAGTAGTATTCAGGGATCTAATGAAAAACTGTTTTTT. The rearrangement joins TRBV19 to TRBJ1-4, with D tentatively TRBD1 (5 bases). Trimming removed 3 bases at V and 3 bases at J, with 8 bases between. The CDR3 sequence is 14 residues long. Per the germline V gene, CDR1 is LNHDA and CDR2 is SQIVND (reference sequence).

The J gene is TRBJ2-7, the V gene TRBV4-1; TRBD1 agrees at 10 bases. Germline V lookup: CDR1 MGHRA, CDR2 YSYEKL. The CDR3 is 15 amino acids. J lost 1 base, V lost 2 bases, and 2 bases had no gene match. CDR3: CASSQTDRGSYEQYF. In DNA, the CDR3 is TGCGCCAGCAGCCAAACGGACAGGGGGTCCTACGAGCAGTACTTC.

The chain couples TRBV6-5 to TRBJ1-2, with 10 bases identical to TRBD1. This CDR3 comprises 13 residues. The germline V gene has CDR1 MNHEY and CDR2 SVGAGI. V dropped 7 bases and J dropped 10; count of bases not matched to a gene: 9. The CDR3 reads CASKKTGGPDYTF. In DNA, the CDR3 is TGTGCCAGCAAAAAGACAGGGGGCCCTGACTACACCTTC.

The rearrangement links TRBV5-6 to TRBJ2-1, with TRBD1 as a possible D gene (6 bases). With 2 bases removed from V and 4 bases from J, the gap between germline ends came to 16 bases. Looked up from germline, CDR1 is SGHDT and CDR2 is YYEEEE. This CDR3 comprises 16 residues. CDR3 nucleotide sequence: TGTGCCAGCAGCTTAAGGGACACGCTAGGATACAATGAGCAGTTCTTC. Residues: CASSLRDTLGYNEQFF.

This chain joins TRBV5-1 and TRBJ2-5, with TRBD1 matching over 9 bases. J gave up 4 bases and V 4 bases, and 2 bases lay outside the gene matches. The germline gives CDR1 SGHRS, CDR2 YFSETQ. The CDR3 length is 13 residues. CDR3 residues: CASSGGQGETQYF. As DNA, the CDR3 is TGCGCCAGCAGCGGGGGACAGGGAGAGACCCAGTACTTC.

The CDR3 nucleotides read TGTGCCAGCAGCGTAGGGACAGGGATAGGAAACACCATATATTTT. Translating gives CASSVGTGIGNTIYF. The rearrangement uses TRBV9 and TRBJ1-3; 8 bases line up with TRBD1. V shed 0 bases and J 4 bases; nucleotides not matched to a gene: 3. CDR3 length: 15 residues. Germline CDR1 and CDR2: SGDLS and YYNGEE. Using reference TRBV9 and TRBJ1-3 for the parts outside the CDR3, the full variable domain is DSGVTQTPKHLITATGQRVTLRCSPRSGDLSVYWYQQSLDQGLQFLIQYYNGEERAKGNILERFSAQQFPDLHSELNLSSLELGDSALYFCASSVGTGIGNTIYFGEGSWLTVV.

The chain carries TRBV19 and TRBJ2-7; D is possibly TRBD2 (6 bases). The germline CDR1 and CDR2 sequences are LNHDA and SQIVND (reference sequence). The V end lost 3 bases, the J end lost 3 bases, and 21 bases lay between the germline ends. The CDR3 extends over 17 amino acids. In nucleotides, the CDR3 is TGTGCCAGTAGTATCTCGGGCGCCAGGAGGGGCTTCTACGAGCAGTACTTC. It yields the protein CASSISGARRGFYEQYF.

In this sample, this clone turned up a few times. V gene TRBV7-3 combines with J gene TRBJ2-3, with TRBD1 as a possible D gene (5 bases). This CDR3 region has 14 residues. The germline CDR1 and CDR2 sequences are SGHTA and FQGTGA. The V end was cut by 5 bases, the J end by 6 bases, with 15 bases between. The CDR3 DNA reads TGTGCCAGCAGCCGCCTAGGGGCAGGGGATACGCAGTATTTT. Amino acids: CASSRLGAGDTQYF.

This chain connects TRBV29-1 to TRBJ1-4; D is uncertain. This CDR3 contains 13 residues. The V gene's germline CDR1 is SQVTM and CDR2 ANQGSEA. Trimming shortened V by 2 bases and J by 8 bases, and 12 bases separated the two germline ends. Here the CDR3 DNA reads TGCAGCGTTGAACTCGGGGAGCGAGAAAAACTGTTTTTT. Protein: CSVELGEREKLFF.

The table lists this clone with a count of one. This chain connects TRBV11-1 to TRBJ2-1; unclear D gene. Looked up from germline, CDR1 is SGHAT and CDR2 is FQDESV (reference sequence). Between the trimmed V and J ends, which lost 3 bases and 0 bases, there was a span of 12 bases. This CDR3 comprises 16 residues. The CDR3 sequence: CASSFPVRGSYNEQFF. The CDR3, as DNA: TGTGCCAGCAGCTTTCCCGTCCGCGGCTCCTACAATGAGCAGTTCTTC.

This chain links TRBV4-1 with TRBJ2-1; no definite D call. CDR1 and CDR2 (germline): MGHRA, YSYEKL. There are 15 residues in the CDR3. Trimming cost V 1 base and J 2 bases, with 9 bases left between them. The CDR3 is CASSQVGTAYNEQFF. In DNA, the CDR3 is TGCGCCAGCAGCCAAGTGGGCACGGCCTACAATGAGCAGTTCTTC.

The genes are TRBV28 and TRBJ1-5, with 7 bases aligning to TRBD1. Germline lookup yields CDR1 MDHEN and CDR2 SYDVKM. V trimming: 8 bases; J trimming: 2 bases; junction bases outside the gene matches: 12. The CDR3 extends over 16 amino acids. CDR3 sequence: CASGLTQGVGNQPQHF. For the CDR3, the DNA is TGTGCCAGCGGACTGACCCAGGGGGTTGGCAATCAGCCCCAGCATTTT.

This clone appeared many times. The CDR3 loop is CASTEYSNQPQHF. Here the CDR3 DNA reads TGTGCCAGCACCGAGTATTCGAATCAGCCCCAGCATTTT. The J gene is TRBJ1-5, the V gene TRBV6-6; no reliable D call. Between the trimmed V and J ends, which lost 7 bases and 4 bases, there was a span of 11 bases. Germline CDR1 MNHNY, CDR2 SVGAGI (reference sequence). The CDR3 extends over 13 amino acids.

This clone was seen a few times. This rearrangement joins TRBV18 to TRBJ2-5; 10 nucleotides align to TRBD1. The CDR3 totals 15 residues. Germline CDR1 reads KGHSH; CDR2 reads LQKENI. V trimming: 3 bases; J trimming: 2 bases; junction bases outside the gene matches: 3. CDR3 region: CASSPGTGAQETQYF. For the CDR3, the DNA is TGTGCCAGCTCACCTGGGACAGGGGCGCAAGAGACCCAGTACTTC.

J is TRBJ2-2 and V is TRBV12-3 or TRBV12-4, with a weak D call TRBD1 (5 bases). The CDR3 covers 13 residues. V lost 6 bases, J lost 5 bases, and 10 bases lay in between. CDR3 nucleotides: TGTGCCAGCAGGCCCCAGGGAACCGGGGAGCTGTTTTTT. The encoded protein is CASRPQGTGELFF.

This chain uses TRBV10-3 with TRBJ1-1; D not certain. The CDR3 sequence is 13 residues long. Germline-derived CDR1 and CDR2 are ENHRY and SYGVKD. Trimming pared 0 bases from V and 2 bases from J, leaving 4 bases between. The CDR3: CAISESSNTEAFF. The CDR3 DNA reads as TGTGCCATCAGTGAGTCGAGCAACACTGAAGCTTTCTTT.

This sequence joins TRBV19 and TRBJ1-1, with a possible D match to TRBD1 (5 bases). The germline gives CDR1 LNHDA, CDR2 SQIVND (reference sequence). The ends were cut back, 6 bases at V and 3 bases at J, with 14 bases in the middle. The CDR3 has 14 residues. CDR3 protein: CASRGVYKDTEAFF. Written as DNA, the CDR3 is TGTGCCAGTAGAGGGGTTTATAAGGACACTGAAGCTTTCTTT.